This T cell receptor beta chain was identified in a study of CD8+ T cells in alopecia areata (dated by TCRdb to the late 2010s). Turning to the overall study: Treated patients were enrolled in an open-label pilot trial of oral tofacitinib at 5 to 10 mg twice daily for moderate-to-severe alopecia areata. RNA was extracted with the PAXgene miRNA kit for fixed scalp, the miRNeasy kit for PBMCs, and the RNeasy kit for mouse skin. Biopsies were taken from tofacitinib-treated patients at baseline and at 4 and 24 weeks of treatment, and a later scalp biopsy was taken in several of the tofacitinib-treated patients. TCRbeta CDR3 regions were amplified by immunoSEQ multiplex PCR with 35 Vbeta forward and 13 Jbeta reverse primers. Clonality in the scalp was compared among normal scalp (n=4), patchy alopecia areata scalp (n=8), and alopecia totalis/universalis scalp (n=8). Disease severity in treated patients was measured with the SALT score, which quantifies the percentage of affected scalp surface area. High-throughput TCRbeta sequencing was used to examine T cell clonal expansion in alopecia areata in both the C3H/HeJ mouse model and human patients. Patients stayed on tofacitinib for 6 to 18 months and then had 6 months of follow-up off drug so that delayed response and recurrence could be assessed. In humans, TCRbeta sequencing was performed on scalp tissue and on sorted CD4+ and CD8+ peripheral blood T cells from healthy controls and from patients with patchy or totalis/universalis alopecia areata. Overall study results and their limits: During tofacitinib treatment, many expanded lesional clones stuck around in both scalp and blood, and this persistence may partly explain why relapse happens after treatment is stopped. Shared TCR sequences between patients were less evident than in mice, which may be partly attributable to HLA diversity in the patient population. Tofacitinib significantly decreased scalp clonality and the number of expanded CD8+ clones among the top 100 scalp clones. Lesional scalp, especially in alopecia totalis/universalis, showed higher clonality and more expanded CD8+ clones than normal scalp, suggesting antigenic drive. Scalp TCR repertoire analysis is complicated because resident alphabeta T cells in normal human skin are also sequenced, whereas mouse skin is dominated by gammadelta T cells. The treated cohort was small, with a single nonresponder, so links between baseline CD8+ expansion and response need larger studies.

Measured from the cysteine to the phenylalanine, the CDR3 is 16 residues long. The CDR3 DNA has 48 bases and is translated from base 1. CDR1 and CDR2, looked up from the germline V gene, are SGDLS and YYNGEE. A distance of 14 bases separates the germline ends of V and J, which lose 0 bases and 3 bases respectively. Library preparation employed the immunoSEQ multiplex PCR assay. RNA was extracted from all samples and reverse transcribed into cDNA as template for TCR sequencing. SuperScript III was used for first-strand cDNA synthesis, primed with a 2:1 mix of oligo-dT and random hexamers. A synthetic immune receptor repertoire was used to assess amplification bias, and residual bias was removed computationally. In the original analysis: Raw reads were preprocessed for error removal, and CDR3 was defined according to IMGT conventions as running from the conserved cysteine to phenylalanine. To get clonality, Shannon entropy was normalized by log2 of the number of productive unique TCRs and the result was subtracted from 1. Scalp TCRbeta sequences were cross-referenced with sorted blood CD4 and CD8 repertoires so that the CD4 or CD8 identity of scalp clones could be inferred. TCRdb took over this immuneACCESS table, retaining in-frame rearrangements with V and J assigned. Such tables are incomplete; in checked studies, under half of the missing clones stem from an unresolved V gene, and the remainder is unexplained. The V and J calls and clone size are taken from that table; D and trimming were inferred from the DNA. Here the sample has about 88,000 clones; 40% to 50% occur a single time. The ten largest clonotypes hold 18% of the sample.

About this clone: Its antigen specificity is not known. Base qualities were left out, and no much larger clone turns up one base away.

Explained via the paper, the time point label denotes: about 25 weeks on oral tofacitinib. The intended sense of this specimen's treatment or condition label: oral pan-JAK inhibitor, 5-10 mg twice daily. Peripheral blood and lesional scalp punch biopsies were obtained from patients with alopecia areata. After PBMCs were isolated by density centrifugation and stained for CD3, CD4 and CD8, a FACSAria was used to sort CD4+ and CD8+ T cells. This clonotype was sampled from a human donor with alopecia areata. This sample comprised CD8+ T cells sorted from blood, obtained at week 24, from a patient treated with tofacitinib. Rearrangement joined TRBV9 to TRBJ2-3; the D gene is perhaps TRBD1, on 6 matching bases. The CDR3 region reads CASSVDGAGETDTQYF. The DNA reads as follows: TGTGCCAGCAGCGTAGATGGGGCAGGGGAAACAGATACGCAGTATTTT.